This T cell receptor (beta chain) was recovered during a study of identical twins. Findings and limits, study-wide: Conclusions relied on cross-sectional statistical analysis, not following the same donors. Beta out-of-frame twin sharing showed a weaker excess.

This clonotype was seen ten or more times. Its specificity is not known. Each CDR3 protein gets one entry after TCRdb re-called the 5' RACE reads with MiXCR. The sample lists around 650,000 distinct CDR3 sequences, about 7% seen once, with roughly 1.6% in the top ten. The CDR3 runs to 14 residues. Per the germline V gene, CDR1 is DFQATT and CDR2 is SNEGSKA (reference sequence). Germline trimming cut 0 bases from V and 3 bases from J; bases unmatched to any gene: 1. These data were also filed under a second study, of yellow fever vaccine responses in identical twins.

Material for sequencing was PBMCs. The source of this sequence is a woman aged 18-35 years in good health. The chain is built from TRBV20-1 and TRBJ2-1, with 8 nucleotides matching TRBD2. DNA for the CDR3: TGCAGTGCTAGAGACGGGGGGGGCTACAATGAGCAGTTCTTC. Protein: CSARDGGGYNEQFF.